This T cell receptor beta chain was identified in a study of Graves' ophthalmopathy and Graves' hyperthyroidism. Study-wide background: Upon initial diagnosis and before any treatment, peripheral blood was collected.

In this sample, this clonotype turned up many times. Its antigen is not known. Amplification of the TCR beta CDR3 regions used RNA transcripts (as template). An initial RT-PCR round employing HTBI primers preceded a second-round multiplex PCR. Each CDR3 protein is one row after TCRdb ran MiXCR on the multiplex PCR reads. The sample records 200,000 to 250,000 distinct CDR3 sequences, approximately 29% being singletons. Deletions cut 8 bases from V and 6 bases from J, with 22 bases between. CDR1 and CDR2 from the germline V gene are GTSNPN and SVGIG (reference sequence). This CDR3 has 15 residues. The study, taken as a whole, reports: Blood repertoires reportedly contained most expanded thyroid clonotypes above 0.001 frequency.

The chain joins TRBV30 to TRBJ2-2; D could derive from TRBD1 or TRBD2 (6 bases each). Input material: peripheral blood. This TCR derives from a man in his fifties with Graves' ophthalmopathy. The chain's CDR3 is CALEPTGRISGELFF. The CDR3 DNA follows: TGTGCCCTGGAGCCCACAGGGAGGATCTCCGGGGAGCTGTTTTTT.